This TCR beta chain was recovered during a study of shared clonotypes between healthy human individuals. Study summary: There were three CD4 naive, three CD4 memory, two CD8 naive and one CD8 memory plates per donor. General observations from the study: Blood alone was sampled, and tissue repertoires likely differ. Estimated clonotype richness was generally higher in naive than memory subsets.

About this clone: What it recognizes is unknown.

The authors split each subset's genomic DNA evenly across several immunoSEQ plates. Assay: immunoSEQ multiplex PCR; the TCRdb copy retains only in-frame clones and omits some. The sample has a few million clones, around 90% seen once; the top ten hold 0.3% to 0.45%. The CDR3 runs to 15 residues. V lost 1 base to trimming and J lost 1 base, with 10 bases between them. Germline CDR1 reads LGHNA; CDR2 reads YNFKEQ. The source is a man younger than 35 in good health. Some clones in this sample may be carry-over from other donors' samples. The V gene is TRBV4-2, the J gene TRBJ1-2; D is possibly TRBD1 (5 bases). The sequenced sample consisted of naive CD4+ T cells from PBMCs. This sample's subset: CD45RA+ positively selected. CDR3 DNA sequence: TGTGCCAGCAGCCAAGTTGGGGGGGTTAACTATGGCTACACCTTC. This sequence encodes CASSQVGGVNYGYTF.